Listed below are T cell receptor beta chains from one sample, sequenced in a study of cytomegalovirus exposure and HLA in healthy donors. Using immunoSEQ multiplex PCR, the repertoire was profiled, and TCRdb retains in-frame clones only, with some absent. The repertoire holds some 60,000 clones, with about 89% as singletons. Sequenced sample: PBMCs. The source is a man younger than 35 in good health and CMV-seronegative. Each CDR3 is given with its conserved first and last residue. D genes are given only for firm matches. Size is stated for part of the rows, as once, few or many counts, or as a class when the clone is expanded.

clone_size: .
j_call: TRBJ1-6
v_call: TRBV30
d_call: .
cdr3_nt: TGTGCCTGGAGGGCAGGGTCCTATAATTCACCCCTCCACTTT
cdr3_aa: CAWRAGSYNSPLHF

clone_size: once
j_call: TRBJ2-7
v_call: TRBV5-1
d_call: .
cdr3_nt: TGCGCCAGCAGTAGAGAGGGCCGCTACGAGCAGTACTTC
cdr3_aa: CASSREGRYEQYF

clone_size: .
j_call: TRBJ1-1
v_call: TRBV14
d_call: .
cdr3_nt: TGTGCCAGCAGCCAAGACTGGGCTCGTTCCACTGAAGCTTTCTTT
cdr3_aa: CASSQDWARSTEAFF

clone_size: .
j_call: TRBJ2-3
v_call: TRBV7-9
d_call: TRBD2
cdr3_nt: TGTGCCAGCAGCGCAGCGGGGGGGAAGGATACGCAGTATTTT
cdr3_aa: CASSAAGGKDTQYF

clone_size: .
j_call: TRBJ2-1
v_call: TRBV2
d_call: TRBD2
cdr3_nt: TGTGCCAGCTACGCGGCGGCTAGCGGGAGTAATGAGCAGTTCTTC
cdr3_aa: CASYAAASGSNEQFF

clone_size: once
j_call: TRBJ1-1
v_call: TRBV30
d_call: TRBD1
cdr3_nt: TGTGCCTGGGGCAGGGACAGCGAAGCTTTCTTT
cdr3_aa: CAWGRDSEAFF

clone_size: .
j_call: TRBJ2-2
v_call: TRBV6-1
d_call: .
cdr3_nt: TGTGCCAGCAGTGAGGGGGGGGCAAGGGACACCGGGGAGCTGTTTTTT
cdr3_aa: CASSEGGARDTGELFF

clone_size: .
j_call: TRBJ2-7
v_call: TRBV18
d_call: TRBD2
cdr3_nt: TGTGCCAGCTTCCTGGGGGGGACGGACTCCTACGAGCAGTACTTC
cdr3_aa: CASFLGGTDSYEQYF

clone_size: .
j_call: TRBJ1-6
v_call: TRBV5-8
d_call: .
cdr3_nt: TGTGCCAGCAGCTTGCGCGTCAGGGATTACTCACCCCTCCACTTT
cdr3_aa: CASSLRVRDYSPLHF

clone_size: .
j_call: TRBJ1-2
v_call: TRBV7-6
d_call: TRBD1
cdr3_nt: TGTGCCAGCAGTCCGGGGGGGACAGCCTATGGCTACACCTTC
cdr3_aa: CASSPGGTAYGYTF

clone_size: .
j_call: TRBJ1-4
v_call: TRBV9
d_call: .
cdr3_nt: TGTGCCAGCTCAGTCGCAACTAATGAAAAACTGTTTTTT
cdr3_aa: CASSVATNEKLFF

clone_size: .
j_call: TRBJ2-1
v_call: TRBV25-1
d_call: .
cdr3_nt: TGTGCCAGCAGTGAAGGACAGAACAATGAGCAGTTCTTC
cdr3_aa: CASSEGQNNEQFF

clone_size: .
j_call: TRBJ1-5
v_call: TRBV2
d_call: .
cdr3_nt: TGTGCCAGCAGTGAAGGTCCGTACGGACTCCGGGGGCAGCCCCAGCATTTT
cdr3_aa: CASSEGPYGLRGQPQHF

clone_size: .
j_call: TRBJ2-7
v_call: TRBV12-5
d_call: .
cdr3_nt: TGTGCTAGTGGTTTCCGGACAGACTACGAGCAGTACTTC
cdr3_aa: CASGFRTDYEQYF

clone_size: .
j_call: TRBJ1-2
v_call: TRBV6-1
d_call: .
cdr3_nt: TGTGCCAGCAGTGAGACAGGCACCAAGGCTGGCTACACCTTC
cdr3_aa: CASSETGTKAGYTF

clone_size: .
j_call: TRBJ2-5
v_call: TRBV7-9
d_call: TRBD2
cdr3_nt: TGTGCCAGCAGCTCTACGGGGGGATTAGAGACCCAGTACTTC
cdr3_aa: CASSSTGGLETQYF

clone_size: few
j_call: TRBJ1-1
v_call: TRBV29-1
d_call: .
cdr3_nt: TGCAGCGTGGCTACAGGCGTCGGAGCTTTCTTT
cdr3_aa: CSVATGVGAFF

clone_size: .
j_call: TRBJ1-2
v_call: TRBV27
d_call: .
cdr3_nt: TGTGCCAGCAGTTTGGACAGCGACTATGGCTACACCTTC
cdr3_aa: CASSLDSDYGYTF

clone_size: .
j_call: TRBJ1-2
v_call: TRBV6-1
d_call: .
cdr3_nt: TGTGCCAGCAGTAAGGGAGAGAACTATGGCTACACCTTC
cdr3_aa: CASSKGENYGYTF

clone_size: .
j_call: TRBJ2-7
v_call: TRBV6-5
d_call: TRBD2
cdr3_nt: TGTGCCAGCAGTACCTCAACTAGCGGGGCCTACGAGCAGTACTTC
cdr3_aa: CASSTSTSGAYEQYF

clone_size: .
j_call: TRBJ1-6
v_call: TRBV6-5
d_call: TRBD1
cdr3_nt: TGTGCCAGCAGTTACGGCGGACAGGGGGATTCACCCCTCCACTTT
cdr3_aa: CASSYGGQGDSPLHF

clone_size: once
j_call: TRBJ1-2
v_call: TRBV28
d_call: TRBD1
cdr3_nt: TGTGCCAGCAGGACGACAGGGGGCTATGGCTACACCTTC
cdr3_aa: CASRTTGGYGYTF

clone_size: once
j_call: TRBJ1-5
v_call: TRBV7-6
d_call: .
cdr3_nt: TGTGCCAGCAGCTTAGGAGTCCCTAATAGCAATCAGCCCCAGCATTTT
cdr3_aa: CASSLGVPNSNQPQHF

clone_size: .
j_call: TRBJ1-1
v_call: TRBV2
d_call: .
cdr3_nt: TGTGCCAGCAGGGGGGAGGTCGGGGCTGAAGCTTTCTTT
cdr3_aa: CASRGEVGAEAFF

clone_size: .
j_call: TRBJ2-3
v_call: TRBV9
d_call: .
cdr3_nt: TGTGCCAGCAGCCCCTCTTCCACAGATACGCAGTATTTT
cdr3_aa: CASSPSSTDTQYF

clone_size: .
j_call: TRBJ2-3
v_call: TRBV30
d_call: .
cdr3_nt: TGTGCCCGCGAGGGTCGCGGGGCCACAGATACGCAGTATTTT
cdr3_aa: CAREGRGATDTQYF

clone_size: .
j_call: TRBJ2-6
v_call: TRBV29-1
d_call: TRBD2
cdr3_nt: TGCAGCGTTGCGGGGGGCTCTGGGGCCAACGTCCTGACTTTC
cdr3_aa: CSVAGGSGANVLTF

clone_size: .
j_call: TRBJ2-7
v_call: TRBV29-1
d_call: .
cdr3_nt: TGCAGCGTTCGCCGGACAGTATACGAGCAGTACTTC
cdr3_aa: CSVRRTVYEQYF